This paragraph reports one TCR beta chain. The data are from a study of blood T cells in healthy people across ages. It was with a sample-barcoded 5' primer and a J-beta primer mix that a second PCR of roughly 7 to 12 cycles was run. TCRdb re-called the 5' RACE reads through MiXCR, storing one row per CDR3 protein. The table lists approximately 1,000,000 distinct CDR3 sequences, 40% to 45% of them singletons. CDR1 is SNHLY and CDR2 is FYNNEI in the germline V gene. The CDR3 consists of 12 residues. V lost 7 bases and J 7 bases, leaving 13 bases between the germline ends. The sequencing input was blood. This receptor was identified in a woman aged 55-69 years in good health. The chain combines TRBV2 with TRBJ1-2; D unclear. The CDR3 here is CASKEDWGGYTF. The DNA for the CDR3 is TGTGCCAGCAAGGAGGACTGGGGTGGCTACACCTTC.